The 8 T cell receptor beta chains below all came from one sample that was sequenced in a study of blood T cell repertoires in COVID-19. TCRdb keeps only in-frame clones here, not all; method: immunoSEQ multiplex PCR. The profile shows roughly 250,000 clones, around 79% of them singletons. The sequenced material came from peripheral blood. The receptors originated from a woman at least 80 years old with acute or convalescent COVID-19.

The CDR3 protein is CATSRGGGANQPQHF. The CDR3 nucleotides read TGTGCCACCAGCAGAGGTGGAGGGGCAAATCAGCCCCAGCATTTT. The V call is TRBV15, the J call TRBJ1-5, with TRBD1 as a possible D gene (5 bases). Looked up from germline, CDR1 is LNHNV and CDR2 is YYDKDF (reference sequence). The ends were cut back, 1 base at V and 4 bases at J, with 11 bases in the middle. The CDR3 length is 15 residues.

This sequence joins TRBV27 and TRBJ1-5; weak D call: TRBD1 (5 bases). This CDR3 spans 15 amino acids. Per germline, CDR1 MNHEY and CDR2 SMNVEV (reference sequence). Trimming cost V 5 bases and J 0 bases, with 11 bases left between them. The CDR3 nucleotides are TGTGCCAGCAGTCTCCAGGGCGGTAGCAATCAGCCCCAGCATTTT. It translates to CASSLQGGSNQPQHF.

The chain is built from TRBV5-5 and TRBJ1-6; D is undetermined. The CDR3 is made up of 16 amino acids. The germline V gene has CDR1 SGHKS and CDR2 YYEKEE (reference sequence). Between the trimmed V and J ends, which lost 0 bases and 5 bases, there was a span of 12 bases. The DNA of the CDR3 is TGTGCCAGCAGCTTGGACAGAGGGAAGAATAATTCACCCCTCCACTTT. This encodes CASSLDRGKNNSPLHF.

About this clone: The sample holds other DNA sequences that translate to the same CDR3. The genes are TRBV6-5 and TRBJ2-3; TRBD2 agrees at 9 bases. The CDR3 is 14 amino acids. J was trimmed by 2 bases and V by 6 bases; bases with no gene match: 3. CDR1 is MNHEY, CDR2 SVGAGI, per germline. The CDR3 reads CASRLAGNTDTQYF. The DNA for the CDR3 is TGTGCCAGCAGGCTAGCGGGGAACACAGATACGCAGTATTTT.

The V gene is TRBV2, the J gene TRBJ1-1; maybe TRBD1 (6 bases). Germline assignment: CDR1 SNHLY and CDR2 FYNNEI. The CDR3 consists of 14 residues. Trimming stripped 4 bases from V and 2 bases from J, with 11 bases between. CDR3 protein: CASSGRGSNTEAFF. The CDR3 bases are TGTGCCAGCAGTGGAAGGGGGAGTAACACTGAAGCTTTCTTT. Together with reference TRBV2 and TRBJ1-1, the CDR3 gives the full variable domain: EPEVTQTPSHQVTQMGQEVILRCVPISNHLYFYWYRQILGQKVEFLVSFYNNEISEKSEIFDDQFSVERPDGSNFTLKIRSTKLEDSAMYFCASSGRGSNTEAFFGQGTRLTVV.

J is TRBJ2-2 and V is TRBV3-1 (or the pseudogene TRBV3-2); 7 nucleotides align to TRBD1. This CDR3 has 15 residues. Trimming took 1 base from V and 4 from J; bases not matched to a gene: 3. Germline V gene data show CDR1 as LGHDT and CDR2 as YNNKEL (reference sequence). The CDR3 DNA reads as TGTGCCAGCAGCCAAGGGGACAGATCCACCGGGGAGCTGTTTTTT. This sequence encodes CASSQGDRSTGELFF.

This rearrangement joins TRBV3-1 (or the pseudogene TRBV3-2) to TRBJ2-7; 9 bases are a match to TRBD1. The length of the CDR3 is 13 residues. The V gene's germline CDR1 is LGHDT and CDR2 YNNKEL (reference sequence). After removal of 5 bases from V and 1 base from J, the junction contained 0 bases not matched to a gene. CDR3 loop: CASSGTGSYEQYF. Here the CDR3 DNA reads TGTGCCAGCAGCGGGACAGGGTCCTACGAGCAGTACTTC.

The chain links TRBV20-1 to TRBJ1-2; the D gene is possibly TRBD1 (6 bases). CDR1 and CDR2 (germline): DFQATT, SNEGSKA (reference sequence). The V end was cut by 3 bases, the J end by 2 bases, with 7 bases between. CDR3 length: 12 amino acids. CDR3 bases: TGCAGTGCTAGTACAGGGAACTATGGCTACACCTTC. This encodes CSASTGNYGYTF.